The T cell receptor (beta chain) under discussion was sequenced for a study of blood T cell repertoires in COVID-19. Background on the study: Specimens from acute and convalescent COVID-19 originated in the United States, Italy and Spain. T cells, B-cell-depleted T cells, or PBMCs provided the cDNA or gDNA that served as material.

The data were produced by immunoSEQ multiplex PCR, yet TCRdb's version contains in-frame clones alone and is incomplete. The data contain approximately 26,000 clones, around 90% of them singletons. The sample holds one count of this clone. The germline gives CDR1 SGHKS, CDR2 YYEKEE (reference sequence). Trimming at V came to 4 bases and at J to 4 bases, leaving 4 bases not matched to a gene. The CDR3 is 15 residues long. The chain uses TRBV5-5 and TRBJ2-2; 10 bases map to TRBD1. This clonotype originated in a woman aged 60-70 years with active COVID-19. Sequencing used peripheral blood. CDR3 protein: CASSTGTGATGELFF. The CDR3 DNA reads TGTGCCAGCAGCACCGGGACAGGGGCCACCGGGGAGCTGTTTTTT.